The following is a T cell receptor beta chain sequence with its context. Its antigen remains unknown. These data originate in a study of siplizumab effects on memory and regulatory T cells. This CDR3 is 15 amino acids long. The V segment lost 2 bases and the J segment 2 bases; nucleotides outside the gene matches: 5. CDR1 is MNHEY and CDR2 is SVGAGI in the germline V gene. Only in-frame clones appear in the TCRdb table, and some are missing; sequencing was by immunoSEQ multiplex PCR. The sample consists of some 97,000 clones, about 91% of them appearing once. Study results and caveats: The alloresponse seemed to draw substantially on naive T cells, which appeared more diverse than memory cells. A minor fraction of alloreactive clones, and no more, mapped to unstimulated subsets. The authors could not assign a naive or memory phenotype to roughly 75-97% of proliferating CD4+ or CD8+ clones. Treg origin accounted for an average of around 67% of mappable alloreactive CD4+ clones with siplizumab and under 30% in controls.

The source of this sequence is a human donor in good health. Some clones in this sample may be carry-over from other donors' samples. Sequenced sample: CD4+ T cells sorted from blood. The chain is built from TRBV6-5 and TRBJ2-7; 8 bases match TRBD2. The CDR3: CASSYVGGGTYEQYF. The CDR3 DNA reads as TGTGCCAGCAGTTACGTCGGGGGGGGGACCTACGAGCAGTACTTC.